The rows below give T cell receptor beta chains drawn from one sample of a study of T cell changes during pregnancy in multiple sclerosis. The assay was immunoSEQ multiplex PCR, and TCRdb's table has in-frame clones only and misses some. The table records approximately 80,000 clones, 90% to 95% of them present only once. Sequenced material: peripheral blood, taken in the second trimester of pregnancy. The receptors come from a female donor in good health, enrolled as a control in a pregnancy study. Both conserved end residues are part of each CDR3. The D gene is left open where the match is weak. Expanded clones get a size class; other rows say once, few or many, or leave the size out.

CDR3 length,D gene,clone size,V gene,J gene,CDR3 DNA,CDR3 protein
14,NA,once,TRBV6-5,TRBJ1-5,TGTGCCAGCAGGAAAGGGGGAAGCAATCAGCCCCAGCATTTT,CASRKGGSNQPQHF
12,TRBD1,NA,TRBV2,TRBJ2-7,TGTGCCAGCCGGGTAGGGGACAGCGAGCAGTACTTC,CASRVGDSEQYF
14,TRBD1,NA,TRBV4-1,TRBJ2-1,TGCGCCAGCAGCCAAGCTACCACAGGGGGGGAGCAGTTCTTC,CASSQATTGGEQFF
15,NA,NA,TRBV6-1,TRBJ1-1,TGTGCCAGCAGTGAAGCGGTTGCGGCGTCCACTGAAGCTTTCTTT,CASSEAVAASTEAFF
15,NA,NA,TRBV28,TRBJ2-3,TGTGCCAGCAGTTCACTAGCAACAATTTTAGATACGCAGTATTTT,CASSSLATILDTQYF
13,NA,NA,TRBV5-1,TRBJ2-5,TGCGCCAGCAGCTTGGGAGGTGGAGAGACCCAGTACTTC,CASSLGGGETQYF
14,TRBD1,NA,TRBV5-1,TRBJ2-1,TGCGCCAGCAGCGTTGGACAGGGCGCCAATGAGCAGTTCTTC,CASSVGQGANEQFF
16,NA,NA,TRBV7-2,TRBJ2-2,TGTGCCAGCAGCTTTACGGGGACTTTTGACACCGGGGAGCTGTTTTTT,CASSFTGTFDTGELFF
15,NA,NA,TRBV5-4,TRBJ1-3,TGTGCCAGCAGCGCGGGCCGGGCAACTGGAAACACCATATATTTT,CASSAGRATGNTIYF
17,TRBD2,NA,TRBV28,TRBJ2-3,TGTGCCAGCGCTGGGTGGGCGGGAGGGCCGTTCACAGATACGCAGTATTTT,CASAGWAGGPFTDTQYF
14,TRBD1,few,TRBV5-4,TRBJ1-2,TGTGCCAGCAGCGCGACAGGGTCTAACTATGGCTACACCTTC,CASSATGSNYGYTF
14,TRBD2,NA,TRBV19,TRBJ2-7,TGTGCCAGTAGTAAGCCGGGACTAGCAGACGAGCAGTACTTC,CASSKPGLADEQYF
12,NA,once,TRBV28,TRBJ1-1,TGTGCCAGCAGTTTAACGCAGGCTGAAGCTTTCTTT,CASSLTQAEAFF
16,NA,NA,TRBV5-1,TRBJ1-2,TGCGCCAGCAGCCAGGGTCGGTTCAGGGAACACTATGGCTACACCTTC,CASSQGRFREHYGYTF
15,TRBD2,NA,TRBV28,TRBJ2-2,TGTGCCAGCTCCCCTGGGAGGGTGGACACCGGGGAGCTGTTTTTT,CASSPGRVDTGELFF
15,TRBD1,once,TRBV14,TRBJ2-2,TGTGCCAGCAGCCGAGGGGACAGTCACACCGGGGAGCTGTTTTTT,CASSRGDSHTGELFF
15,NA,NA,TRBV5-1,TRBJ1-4,TGCGCCAGCAGGCAAACCGGGACAAGTAACGAAAAACTGTTTTTT,CASRQTGTSNEKLFF
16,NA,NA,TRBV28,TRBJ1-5,TGTGCCAGCAGTCCACGACAGACTTATAGCAATCAGCCCCAGCATTTT,CASSPRQTYSNQPQHF
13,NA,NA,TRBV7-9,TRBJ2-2,TGTGCCAGCAGCACAAGGGAGGACGGGGAGCTGTTTTTT,CASSTREDGELFF
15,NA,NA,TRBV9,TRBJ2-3,TGTGCCAGCAGCGCCCTGGAGAGACGGGGAGATACGCAGTATTTT,CASSALERRGDTQYF
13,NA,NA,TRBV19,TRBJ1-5,TGTGCCAGTAGCCCGAGTAACAATCAGCCCCAGCATTTT,CASSPSNNQPQHF
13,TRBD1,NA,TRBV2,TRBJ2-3,TGTGCCACCGGACAGGGGGCATCAGATACGCAGTATTTT,CATGQGASDTQYF
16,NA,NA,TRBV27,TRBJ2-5,TGTGCCAGCAGTTCGAAATCCGGGACAATCCAAGAGACCCAGTACTTC,CASSSKSGTIQETQYF
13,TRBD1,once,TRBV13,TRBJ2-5,TGTGCCAGCAGCTTAATCAGGGGGGAGACCCAGTACTTC,CASSLIRGETQYF
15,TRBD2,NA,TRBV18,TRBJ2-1,TGTGCCAGCTCACGACCGGGACTAGCCCCCCATGAGCAGTTCTTC,CASSRPGLAPHEQFF
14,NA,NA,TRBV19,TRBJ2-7,TGTGCCAGTAGTATATCGGCGGGAACCTACGAGCAGTACTTC,CASSISAGTYEQYF
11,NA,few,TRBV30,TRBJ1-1,TGTGCCTGGAGTGAACGGGTCGAAGCTTTCTTT,CAWSERVEAFF
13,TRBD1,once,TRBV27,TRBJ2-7,TGTGCCAGCAGTTACGGGACAGGCTACGAGCAGTACTTC,CASSYGTGYEQYF
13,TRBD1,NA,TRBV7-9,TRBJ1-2,TGTGCCAGCAGCTTGACAGGGAGCTATGGCTACACCTTC,CASSLTGSYGYTF
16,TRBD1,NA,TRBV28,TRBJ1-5,TGTGCCAGCAGCCCACCAAGGGGACAGAAACATCAGCCCCAGCATTTT,CASSPPRGQKHQPQHF
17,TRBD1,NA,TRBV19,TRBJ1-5,TGTGCCAGTAGCAGAGAGGGGACAGGAAAGGGCAATCAGCCCCAGCATTTT,CASSREGTGKGNQPQHF
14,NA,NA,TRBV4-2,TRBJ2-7,TGTGCCAGCAGCCAAGCCCTGGGGCGCGACGAGCAGTACTTC,CASSQALGRDEQYF
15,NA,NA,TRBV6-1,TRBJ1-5,TGTGCCAGCACCGGTGGAGGGATGGGCAATCAGCCCCAGCATTTT,CASTGGGMGNQPQHF
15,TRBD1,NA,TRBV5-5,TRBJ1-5,TGTGCCAGCAGCCACCAAGGGACAGCAAATCAGCCCCAGCATTTT,CASSHQGTANQPQHF
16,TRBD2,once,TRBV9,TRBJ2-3,TGTGCCAGCAGCGCGCTTTGGCGGGGGGAGCCAGATACGCAGTATTTT,CASSALWRGEPDTQYF
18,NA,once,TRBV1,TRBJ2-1,TGCACCAGCAGCCAAGACCTGACGGGACTAGCCACCTACAATGAGCAGTTCTTC,CTSSQDLTGLATYNEQFF
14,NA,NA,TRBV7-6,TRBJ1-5,TGTGCCAGCAGCTTATGGGACATCAATCAGCCCCAGCATTTT,CASSLWDINQPQHF
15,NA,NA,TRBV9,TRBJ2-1,TGTGCCAGCAGCGGAGTGAGTAAGGAGAGGTATGAGCAGTTCTTC,CASSGVSKERYEQFF
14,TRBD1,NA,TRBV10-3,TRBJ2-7,TGTGCCATCAGCCCGGGGACAGAGGGGTACGAGCAGTACTTC,CAISPGTEGYEQYF
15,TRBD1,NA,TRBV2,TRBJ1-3,TGTGCCAGCAGTGGTAACAGGGGGTTTGGAAACACCATATATTTT,CASSGNRGFGNTIYF
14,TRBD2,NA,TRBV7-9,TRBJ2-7,TGTGCCAGCAGGTTAGCGGGAGGGCCGGGCGAGCAGTACTTC,CASRLAGGPGEQYF
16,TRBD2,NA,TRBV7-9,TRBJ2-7,TGTGCCAGCAGCTTAGGAGCGGGAGGGTTCTCCTACGAGCAGTACTTC,CASSLGAGGFSYEQYF
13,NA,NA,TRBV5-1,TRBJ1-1,TGCGCCAGCAGCTTGTATGTGAACACTGAAGCTTTCTTT,CASSLYVNTEAFF
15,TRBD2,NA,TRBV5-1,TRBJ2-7,TGCGCCAGCAGCCCCGAGCTAGCGGGATTGTACGAGCAGTACTTC,CASSPELAGLYEQYF
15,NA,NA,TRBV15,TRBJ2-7,TGTGCCACCAATGCACAGGGTTCGTTCCGGTACGAGCAGTACTTC,CATNAQGSFRYEQYF
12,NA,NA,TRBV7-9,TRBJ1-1,TGTGCCAGCAGCCGAGACATCACTGAAGCTTTCTTT,CASSRDITEAFF
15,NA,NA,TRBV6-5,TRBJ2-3,TGTGCCAGCAGTTACGTGGCAGGTCCATATGATACGCAGTATTTT,CASSYVAGPYDTQYF
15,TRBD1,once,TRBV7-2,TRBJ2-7,TGTGCCAGCAGCCCAGGACAGGGTAGGCCCTACGAGCAGTACTTC,CASSPGQGRPYEQYF
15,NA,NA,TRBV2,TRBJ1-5,TGTGCCAGCAGTGATTTTATAGCTAGCAATCAGCCCCAGCATTTT,CASSDFIASNQPQHF
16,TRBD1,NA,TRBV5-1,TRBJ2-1,TGCGCCAGCAGCGCAGGAGACAGGGGCCGGAACAATGAGCAGTTCTTC,CASSAGDRGRNNEQFF
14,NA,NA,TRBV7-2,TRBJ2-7,TGTGCCAGCAGCTTTGGGCCGAGCTCCTACGAGCAGTACTTC,CASSFGPSSYEQYF
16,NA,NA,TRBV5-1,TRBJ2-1,TGCGCCAGCAGCTCCTCGGGACTGACGTCTTACAATGAGCAGTTCTTC,CASSSSGLTSYNEQFF
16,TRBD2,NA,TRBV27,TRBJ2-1,TGTGCCAGCAGGGGTAGCGGGCTGAGCTCCTACAATGAGCAGTTCTTC,CASRGSGLSSYNEQFF